The T cell receptor beta chain under discussion was sequenced for a study of blood T cell repertoires in COVID-19. Overall study context: T cells, B-cell-depleted T cells, or PBMCs supplied cDNA or gDNA.

The count of this clone is one. The germline V gene encodes CDR1 SNHLY and CDR2 FYNNEI. The CDR3 contains 12 residues. Unmatched junction bases numbered 4, after V lost 6 bases and J lost 5 bases. Methods used by the authors: Amplifying reference gene primers gave estimates of nucleated cell counts. TCRdb's copy holds only in-frame clones and misses some; the assay was immunoSEQ multiplex PCR. D and trimming come from the DNA, and the V and J calls and clone size come from that table. The sample has more than 85,000 clones, almost 80% seen once. The sequence was collected from a woman older than 75 with active or convalescent COVID-19. The chain is built from TRBV2 and TRBJ2-7; 7 nucleotides agree with TRBD1. Input material: peripheral blood. The CDR3 spells CASSNRGDEQYF. The CDR3 DNA sequence: TGTGCCAGCAGCAACAGGGGCGACGAGCAGTACTTC.